This TCR beta chain was sequenced for a study of regulatory T cells in long-lasting Graves disease. Time point specified: newly diagnosed GD, antithyroid drugs for less than 3 months. PBMCs were the source of the RNA used for TCR sequencing. The diagnosis of Graves' disease used American Thyroid Association guidelines. Turning to this clonotype: Given a much more abundant clone one base away, this may be a read error.

Sequencing libraries for TCR beta were prepared with iRepertoire HTBI primers and Arm-PCR of CDR3 regions. Authors' analysis steps: Samples jointly harbored roughly 60 TRBV and about 14 TRBJ segments. TCRdb independently ran MiXCR on the multiplex PCR reads; one entry per CDR3 protein. TCRdb, not the authors, supplied the V and J calls. The sample lists under 450,000 distinct CDR3 sequences, 15% to 20% seen once, with 20% in the top ten. CDR1 is SEHNR and CDR2 is FQNEAQ in the germline V gene (reference sequence). The CDR3 has 13 residues. The sample also formed part of further work on T cells in Graves' hyperthyroidism and ophthalmopathy.

The TCR sequence derives from a woman younger than 35 with Graves disease. The input for sequencing was peripheral blood mononuclear cells (PBMCs), taken at new diagnosis, from a patient treated with antithyroid drugs. The gene calls are TRBV7-9 and TRBJ2-3; D is uncertain. TRBJ2-7 explains the end of the DNA better; the J call may be wrong. Here the CDR3 DNA reads TGTGCCAGCAGCCCCCCCGCACTCTACGAGCAGTACTTC. It is translated as CASSPPALYEQYF.